These T cell receptor beta chains were read from a single sample in a study of T cells after yellow fever vaccination. Each CDR3 protein is one row after TCRdb ran MiXCR on the 5' RACE reads. The sample lists approximately 240,000 distinct CDR3 sequences; over 3% were seen once. Sequenced material: PBMCs, taken 15 days after the yellow fever booster vaccination. These receptors were taken from a man younger than 35 who received the YFV17D yellow fever vaccine. Both conserved end residues are part of each CDR3. The D gene is left open where the match is weak. Clone sizes are given selectively: once, few, many, or a class where the clone is expanded.

size,V,J,D,DNA,CDR3
many,TRBV6-5,TRBJ1-4,.,TGTGCCAGCAGTTACGGGGGAGTAACTAATGAAAAACTGTTTTTT,CASSYGGVTNEKLFF
once,TRBV7-9,TRBJ2-3,TRBD2,TGTGCCAGCAGACGTCAGGGCGGGAGCGGCACAGATACGCAGTATTTT,CASRRQGGSGTDTQYF
many,TRBV6-2/TRBV6-3,TRBJ2-5,.,TGTGCCAGCAGGGACCGGGCCGCGCGGGAGACCCAGTACTTC,CASRDRAARETQYF
many,TRBV4-1,TRBJ2-7,.,TGCGCCAGCAGCCGAGTACTAGGCTCCCACTTCGAGCAGTACTTC,CASSRVLGSHFEQYF
many,TRBV7-9,TRBJ2-2,TRBD1,TGTGCCAGCAGCACTACTCAGGGGGCTCCCGGGGAGCTGTTTTTT,CASSTTQGAPGELFF
many,TRBV12-3/TRBV12-4,TRBJ2-6,TRBD1,TGTGCCAGCAGTTTAGGGACAGGCGCCTTCGGGGCCAACGTCCTGACTTTC,CASSLGTGAFGANVLTF
many,TRBV6-5,TRBJ2-1,.,TGTGCCAGCAGTTCACTCGTCGGCAATGAGCAGTTCTTC,CASSSLVGNEQFF
many,TRBV25-1,TRBJ1-3,.,TGTGCCAGCAGTGACGACGAGAGTACTGGAAACACCATATATTTT,CASSDDESTGNTIYF
many,TRBV28,TRBJ2-5,.,TGTGCCAGCCCAGACGATCCTTGGGAGACCCAGTACTTC,CASPDDPWETQYF
.,TRBV3-1,TRBJ2-2,.,TGTGCCAGCAGCCCCCATCAGATGGGGGCCTACGGCGGGGAGCTGTTTTTT,CASSPHQMGAYGGELFF
few,TRBV18,TRBJ1-1,TRBD1,TGTGCCAGCTCACCGGGACAGGGGGAAAATGAAGCTTTCTTT,CASSPGQGENEAFF
many,TRBV4-1,TRBJ2-5,TRBD2,TGCGCCAGCCAAGCCCCCGGGGGGAGGGAGACCCAGTACTTC,CASQAPGGRETQYF
many,TRBV6-5,TRBJ1-2,.,TGTGCCAGCAATTCCGGGAAAAGCTACACCTTC,CASNSGKSYTF
.,TRBV20-1,TRBJ1-4,TRBD1,TGCAGTGCTAGAGGCCTGGTGTGGGACAGCATCAATGAAAAACTGTTTTTT,CSARGLVWDSINEKLFF
many,TRBV20-1,TRBJ2-1,.,TGCAGTGCTGGAGGGGGAGCGGCGGGGCTCTTCTACAATGAGCAGTTCTTC,CSAGGGAAGLFYNEQFF
many,TRBV12-3/TRBV12-4,TRBJ1-5,.,TGTGCCAGCAGTTTGGAGACACCGGTTCAGCCCCAGCATTTT,CASSLETPVQPQHF
many,TRBV6-6,TRBJ1-1,.,TGTGCCAGCAGTTATTTGAAACCCACTGAAGCTTTCTTT,CASSYLKPTEAFF
many,TRBV4-2,TRBJ1-2,.,TGTGCCAGCAGCCAAGAGAGGGCAGATCGTAGCTATGGCTACACCTTC,CASSQERADRSYGYTF
many,TRBV9,TRBJ1-5,.,TGTGCCAGCAGCGTAGATGGGGTGGCTCAGCCCCAGCATTTT,CASSVDGVAQPQHF
many,TRBV4-2,TRBJ2-5,.,TGTGCCAGCAGCCAATCACCGGGACGGATGGAGACCCAGTACTTC,CASSQSPGRMETQYF
.,TRBV2,TRBJ1-2,.,TGTGCCAGGGGTGACGGGCGGGGCTACACCTTC,CARGDGRGYTF
many,TRBV27,TRBJ2-5,.,TGTGCCAGCAGTTCCATAGCCGTATACCAAGAGACCCAGTACTTC,CASSSIAVYQETQYF
many,TRBV27,TRBJ1-2,.,TGTGCCAGCAGTTTAGGCCACAGAGATGGCTACACCTTC,CASSLGHRDGYTF